Listed here are 3 T cell receptor beta chains from one sample, sequenced in a study of Ad26.COV2.S vaccination and SARS-CoV-2 variants. Repertoires were generated with immunoSEQ multiplex PCR, while TCRdb's copy carries only in-frame clones and drops some. Of about 350,000 clones in the sample, 75% to 90% were seen once. This sample's treatment: roughly 18 received Ad26.COV2.S at low or high dose, single or two shots; about 5 received placebo; per-sample allocation not given. Sampling was done on day 63 after the first vaccine or placebo injection. This sample comprised peripheral blood, obtained in a trial of Ad26.COV2.S vaccine versus placebo. The receptors were sampled from a person aged 18-65 years who received the Ad26.COV2.S COVID-19 vaccine or a placebo.

There are a few counts of this clone. CDR3 residues: CAWRAGTGGTEAFF. In DNA, the CDR3 is TGTGCCTGGAGGGCCGGGACAGGGGGTACTGAAGCTTTCTTT. V is TRBV30 and J is TRBJ1-1; TRBD1 matches at 11 bases. The CDR3 covers 14 residues. Per germline, CDR1 GTSNPN and CDR2 SVGIG (reference sequence). The junction had 5 bases not matched to a gene; V was cut back by 3 bases and J by 5 bases.

This chain links TRBV13 with TRBJ1-1; 9 positions agree with TRBD1. Losses at the gene ends were 5 bases for V and 0 bases for J; bases not matched to a gene: 7. The length of the CDR3 is 16 residues. Germline V gene lookup returns CDR1 PRHDT and CDR2 FYEKMQ (reference sequence). The CDR3 sequence is CASSPGQGRLNTEAFF. In DNA, the CDR3 is TGTGCCAGCAGCCCCGGACAGGGGAGGTTGAACACTGAAGCTTTCTTT.

J is TRBJ2-1 and V is TRBV5-1; TRBD1 agrees at 8 bases. The trim removed 0 bases at V and 6 bases at J, leaving 5 bases unmatched. This CDR3 spans 15 amino acids. Germline assignment: CDR1 SGHRS and CDR2 YFSETQ. DNA for the CDR3: TGCGCCAGCAGCTTGGGACAGGGGTATGGCAATGAGCAGTTCTTC. Amino acids: CASSLGQGYGNEQFF.